The clone carrying this T cell receptor beta chain was observed at least ten times. Its antigen is unidentified. This CDR3 spans 16 amino acids. V lost 2 bases, J lost 9 bases, and 23 bases lay in between. Looked up from germline, CDR1 is SGHTA and CDR2 is FQGTGA. The data stem from a study of T cells in Graves' hyperthyroidism and ophthalmopathy. Template material for amplifying TCR beta CDR3 regions consisted of RNA transcripts. An initial round of RT-PCR targeting the TCR CDR3 relied on the HTBI primer set. One entry per CDR3 protein, called by TCRdb with MiXCR from the multiplex PCR reads. The sample lists nearly 600,000 distinct CDR3 sequences, approximately 14% occurring once. Findings and limits, study-wide: With a median lead of approximately six months before onset, the model predicted ophthalmopathy. Ophthalmopathy cases were set apart from stable hyperthyroidism by a 13 V-J model.

In making diagnoses, clinical symptoms, serum thyroxine and TRAb, thyroid ultrasound and orbital computed tomography were all used. At first hyperthyroidism diagnosis, before any ophthalmopathy symptoms, the blood sample was collected. This TCR was recovered from a woman aged 25 to 39 with Graves' hyperthyroidism that later progressed to Graves' ophthalmopathy. The genes are TRBV7-3 and TRBJ2-7, with D possibly matching TRBD2 (5 bases). The source material was blood. The CDR3 spells CASSLGPTSGQNGQYF. In DNA form, the CDR3 reads TGTGCCAGCAGCTTAGGTCCGACAAGCGGCCAAAACGGGCAGTACTTC.